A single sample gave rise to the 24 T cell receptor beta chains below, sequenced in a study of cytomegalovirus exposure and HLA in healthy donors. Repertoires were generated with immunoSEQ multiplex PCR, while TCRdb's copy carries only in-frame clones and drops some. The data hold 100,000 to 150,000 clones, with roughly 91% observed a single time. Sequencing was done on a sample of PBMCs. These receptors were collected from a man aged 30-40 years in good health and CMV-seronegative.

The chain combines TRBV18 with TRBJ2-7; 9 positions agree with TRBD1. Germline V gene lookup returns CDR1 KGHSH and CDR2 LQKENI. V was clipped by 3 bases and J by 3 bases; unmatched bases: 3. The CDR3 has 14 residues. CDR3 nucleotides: TGTGCCAGCTCACCTGGGACAGGGATCTACGAGCAGTACTTC. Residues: CASSPGTGIYEQYF.

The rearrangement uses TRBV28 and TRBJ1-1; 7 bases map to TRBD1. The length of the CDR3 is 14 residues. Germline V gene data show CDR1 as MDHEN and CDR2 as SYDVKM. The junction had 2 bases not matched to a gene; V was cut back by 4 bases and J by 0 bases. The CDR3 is CASSWDRMNTEAFF. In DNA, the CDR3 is TGTGCCAGCAGTTGGGACAGAATGAACACTGAAGCTTTCTTT.

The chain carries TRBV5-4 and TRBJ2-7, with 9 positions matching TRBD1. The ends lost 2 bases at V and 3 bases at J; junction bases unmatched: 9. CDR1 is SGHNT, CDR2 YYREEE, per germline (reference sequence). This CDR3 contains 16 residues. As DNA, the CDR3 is TGTGCCAGCAGCTTAGGGAGGACAGGGGCAAACTACGAGCAGTACTTC. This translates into CASSLGRTGANYEQYF. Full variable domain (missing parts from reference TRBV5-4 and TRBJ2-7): ETGVTQSPTHLIKTRGQQVTLRCSSQSGHNTVSWYQQALGQGPQFIFQYYREEENGRGNFPPRFSGLQFPNYSSELNVNALELDDSALYLCASSLGRTGANYEQYFGPGTRLTVT.

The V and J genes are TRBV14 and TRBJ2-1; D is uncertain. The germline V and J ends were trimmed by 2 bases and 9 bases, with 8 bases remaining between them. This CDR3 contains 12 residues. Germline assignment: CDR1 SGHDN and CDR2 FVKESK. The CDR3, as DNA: TGTGCCAGCAGCCAAACCGGTATTGAGCAGTTCTTC. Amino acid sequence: CASSQTGIEQFF.

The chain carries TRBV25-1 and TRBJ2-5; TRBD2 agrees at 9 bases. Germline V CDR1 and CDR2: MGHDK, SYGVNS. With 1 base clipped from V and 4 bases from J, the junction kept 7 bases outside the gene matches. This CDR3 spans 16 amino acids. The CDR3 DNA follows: TGTGCCAGCAGTGAATCAGGGCGGGGGGGCCGAGAGACCCAGTACTTC. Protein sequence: CASSESGRGGRETQYF.

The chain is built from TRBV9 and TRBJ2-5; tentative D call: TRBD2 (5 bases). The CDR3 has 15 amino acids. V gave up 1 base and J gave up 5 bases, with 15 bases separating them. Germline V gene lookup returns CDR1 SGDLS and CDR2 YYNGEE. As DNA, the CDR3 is TGTGCCAGCAGCGTATTAGGCTTTGGCGGGGAGACCCAGTACTTC. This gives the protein CASSVLGFGGETQYF.

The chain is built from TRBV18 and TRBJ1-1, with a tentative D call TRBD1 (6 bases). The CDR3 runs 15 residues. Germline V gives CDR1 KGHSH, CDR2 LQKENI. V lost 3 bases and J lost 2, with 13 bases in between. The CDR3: CASSPILQGNTEAFF. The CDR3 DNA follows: TGTGCCAGCTCACCGATATTACAGGGAAACACTGAAGCTTTCTTT.

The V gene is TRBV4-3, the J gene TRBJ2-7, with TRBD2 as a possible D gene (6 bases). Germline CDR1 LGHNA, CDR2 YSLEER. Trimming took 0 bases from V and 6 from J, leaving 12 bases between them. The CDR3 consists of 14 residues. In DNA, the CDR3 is TGCGCCAGCAGCCAAGACGGGGGAATGGGCGAGCAGTACTTC. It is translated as CASSQDGGMGEQYF.

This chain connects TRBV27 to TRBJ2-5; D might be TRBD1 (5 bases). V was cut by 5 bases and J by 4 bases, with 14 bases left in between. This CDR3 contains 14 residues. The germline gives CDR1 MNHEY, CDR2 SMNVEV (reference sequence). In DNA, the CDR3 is TGTGCCAGCAGTCTCGGGCAGGGCGGAGAGACCCAGTACTTC. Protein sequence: CASSLGQGGETQYF.

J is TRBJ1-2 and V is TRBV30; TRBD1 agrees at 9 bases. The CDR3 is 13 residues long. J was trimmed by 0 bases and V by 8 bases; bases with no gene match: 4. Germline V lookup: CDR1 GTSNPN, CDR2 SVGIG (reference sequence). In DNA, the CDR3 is TGTGCCAAAGACAGGGGGGCTAACTATGGCTACACCTTC. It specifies CAKDRGANYGYTF. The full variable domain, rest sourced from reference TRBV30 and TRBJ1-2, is SQTIHQWPATLVQPVGSPLSLECTVEGTSNPNLYWYRQAAGRGLQLLFYSVGIGQISSEVPQNLSASRPQDRQFILSSKKLLLSDSGFYLCAKDRGANYGYTFGSGTRLTVV.

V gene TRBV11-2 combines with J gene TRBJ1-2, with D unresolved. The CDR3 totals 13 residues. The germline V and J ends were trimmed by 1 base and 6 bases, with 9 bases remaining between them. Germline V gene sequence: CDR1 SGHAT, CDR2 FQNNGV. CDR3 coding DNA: TGTGCCAGCAGCTTAGTGACGGGTGATGGCTACACCTTC. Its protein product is CASSLVTGDGYTF.

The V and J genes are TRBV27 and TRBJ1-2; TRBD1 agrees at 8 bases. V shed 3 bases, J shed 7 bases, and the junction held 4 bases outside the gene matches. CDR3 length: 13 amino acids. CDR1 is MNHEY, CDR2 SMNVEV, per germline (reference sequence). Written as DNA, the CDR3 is TGTGCCAGCAGTTTTCAGGGGGCTATTGGCTACACCTTC. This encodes CASSFQGAIGYTF.

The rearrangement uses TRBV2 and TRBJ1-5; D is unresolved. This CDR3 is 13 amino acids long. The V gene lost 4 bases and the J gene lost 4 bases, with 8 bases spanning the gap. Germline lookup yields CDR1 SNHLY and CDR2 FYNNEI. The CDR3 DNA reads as TGTGCCAGCAGTGGCAGGTTGAATCAGCCCCAGCATTTT. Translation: CASSGRLNQPQHF.

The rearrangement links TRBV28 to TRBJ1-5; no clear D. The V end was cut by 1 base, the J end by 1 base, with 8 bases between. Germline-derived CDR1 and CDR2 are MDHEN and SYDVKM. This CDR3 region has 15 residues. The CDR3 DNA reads TGTGCCAGCAGTTTATTAGAGGAGAGCAATCAGCCCCAGCATTTT. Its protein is CASSLLEESNQPQHF.

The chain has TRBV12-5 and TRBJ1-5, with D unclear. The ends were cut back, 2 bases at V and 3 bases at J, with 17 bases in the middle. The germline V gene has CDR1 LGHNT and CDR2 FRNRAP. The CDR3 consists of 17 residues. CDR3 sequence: CASGLLQFRVPNQPQHF. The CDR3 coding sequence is TGTGCTAGTGGTTTGTTGCAGTTTCGGGTTCCCAATCAGCCCCAGCATTTT.

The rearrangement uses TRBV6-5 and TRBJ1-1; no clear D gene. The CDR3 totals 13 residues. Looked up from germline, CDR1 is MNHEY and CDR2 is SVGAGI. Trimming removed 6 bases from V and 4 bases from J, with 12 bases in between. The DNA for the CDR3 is TGTGCCAGCAGACCCGGTTCATTCACTGAAGCTTTCTTT. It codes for CASRPGSFTEAFF.

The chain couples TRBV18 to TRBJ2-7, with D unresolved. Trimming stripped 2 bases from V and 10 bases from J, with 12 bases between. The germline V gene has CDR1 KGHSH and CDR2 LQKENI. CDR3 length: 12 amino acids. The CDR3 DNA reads TGTGCCAGCTCACCAGGCCTGGAGCCTCAGTACTTC. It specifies CASSPGLEPQYF.

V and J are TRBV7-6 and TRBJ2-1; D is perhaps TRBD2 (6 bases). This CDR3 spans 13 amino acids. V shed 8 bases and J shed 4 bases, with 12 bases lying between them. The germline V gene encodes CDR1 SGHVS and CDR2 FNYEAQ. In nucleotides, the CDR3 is TGTGCCAGCGGCGGGACGCATTACAATGAGCAGTTCTTC. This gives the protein CASGGTHYNEQFF.

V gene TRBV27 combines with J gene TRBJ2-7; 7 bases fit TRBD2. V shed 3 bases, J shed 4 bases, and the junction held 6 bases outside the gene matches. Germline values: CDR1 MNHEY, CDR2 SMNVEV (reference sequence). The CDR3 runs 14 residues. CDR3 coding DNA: TGTGCCAGCAGTTTCAGTAGCGGGCCATACGAGCAGTACTTC. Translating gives CASSFSSGPYEQYF.

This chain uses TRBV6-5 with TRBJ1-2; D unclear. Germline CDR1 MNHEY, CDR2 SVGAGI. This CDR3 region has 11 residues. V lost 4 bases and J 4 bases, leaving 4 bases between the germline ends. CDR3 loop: CASSSGYGYTF. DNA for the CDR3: TGTGCCAGCAGTTCGGGCTATGGCTACACCTTC.

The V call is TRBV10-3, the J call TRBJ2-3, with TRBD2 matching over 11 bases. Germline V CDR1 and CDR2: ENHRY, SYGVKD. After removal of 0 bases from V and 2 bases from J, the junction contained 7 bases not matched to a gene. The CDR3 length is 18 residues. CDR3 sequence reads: CAISESKRLAGITDTQYF. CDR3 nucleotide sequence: TGTGCCATCAGTGAGTCGAAACGACTAGCGGGGATCACAGATACGCAGTATTTT.

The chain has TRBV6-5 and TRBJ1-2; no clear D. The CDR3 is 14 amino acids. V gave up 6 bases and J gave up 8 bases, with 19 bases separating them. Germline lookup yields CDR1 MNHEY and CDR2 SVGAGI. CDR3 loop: CASRSPNGEKGYTF. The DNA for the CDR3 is TGTGCCAGCAGATCCCCCAACGGGGAGAAGGGCTACACCTTC.

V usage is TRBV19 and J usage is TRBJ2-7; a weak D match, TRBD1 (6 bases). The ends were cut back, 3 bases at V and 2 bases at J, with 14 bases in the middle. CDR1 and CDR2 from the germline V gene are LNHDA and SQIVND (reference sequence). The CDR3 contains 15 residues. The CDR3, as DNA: TGTGCCAGTAGTATCGCACAGGGTGGTCCCTACGAGCAGTACTTC. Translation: CASSIAQGGPYEQYF.

The CDR3 spells CASSLAQTGSNQPQHF. Here the CDR3 DNA reads TGTGCCAGCAGCCTAGCTCAGACGGGTAGCAATCAGCCCCAGCATTTT. This chain uses TRBV5-5 with TRBJ1-5; D call uncertain. V dropped 4 bases and J dropped 0 bases, with 14 bases sitting between them. CDR1 SGHKS and CDR2 YYEKEE come from the germline V gene (reference sequence). The CDR3 extends over 16 amino acids. Drawing the rest from reference TRBV5-5 and TRBJ1-5, the complete variable domain is DAGVTQSPTHLIKTRGQQVTLRCSPISGHKSVSWYQQVLGQGPQFIFQYYEKEERGRGNFPDRFSARQFPNYSSELNVNALLLGDSALYLCASSLAQTGSNQPQHFGDGTRLSIL.